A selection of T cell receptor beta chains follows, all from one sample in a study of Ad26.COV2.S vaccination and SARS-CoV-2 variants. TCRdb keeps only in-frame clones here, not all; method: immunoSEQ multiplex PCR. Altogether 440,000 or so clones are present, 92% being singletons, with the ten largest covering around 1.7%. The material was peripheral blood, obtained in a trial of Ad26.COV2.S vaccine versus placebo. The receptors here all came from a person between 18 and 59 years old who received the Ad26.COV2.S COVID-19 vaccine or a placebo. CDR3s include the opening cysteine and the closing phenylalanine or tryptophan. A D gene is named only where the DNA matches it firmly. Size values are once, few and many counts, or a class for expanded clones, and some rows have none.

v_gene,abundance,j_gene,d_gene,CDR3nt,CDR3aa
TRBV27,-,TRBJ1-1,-,TGTGCCAGCAGTTCGTCGGCAACGAACACTGAAGCTTTCTTT,CASSSSATNTEAFF
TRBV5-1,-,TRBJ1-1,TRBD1,TGCGCCAGCAGCTCGGGACAGGGTTCGAGGACTGAAGCTTTCTTT,CASSSGQGSRTEAFF
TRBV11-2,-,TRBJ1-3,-,TGTGCCAGCAGCCCCCGGGGGGTAAGCTCTGGAAACACCATATATTTT,CASSPRGVSSGNTIYF
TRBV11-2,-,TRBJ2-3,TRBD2,TGTGCCAGCAGCCGATACCTCGGGGGGGCGGGAGATACGCAGTATTTT,CASSRYLGGAGDTQYF
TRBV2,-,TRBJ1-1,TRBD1,TGTGCCAGCCCGTCTCAGACAGGGACTGAAGCTTTCTTT,CASPSQTGTEAFF
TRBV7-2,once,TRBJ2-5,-,TGTGCCAGCAGCAACAGGGGGGGGCTTACCCAGTACTTC,CASSNRGGLTQYF
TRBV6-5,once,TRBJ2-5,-,TGTGCCAGCAGTTACGAGGGGGGGTCAGAGACCCAGTACTTC,CASSYEGGSETQYF
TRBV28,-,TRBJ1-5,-,TGTGCCAGCAGGGCCGGGTGGGCAGGGTTTAACAATCAGCCCCAGCATTTT,CASRAGWAGFNNQPQHF
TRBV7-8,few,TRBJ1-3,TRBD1,TGTGCCAGCAGCTTAGGGGGGACAGGCGGAAACACCATATATTTT,CASSLGGTGGNTIYF
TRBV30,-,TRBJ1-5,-,TGTGCCTGGAGTGGGGAGGGGGGACATCAGCCCCAGCATTTT,CAWSGEGGHQPQHF
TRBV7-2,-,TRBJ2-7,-,TGTGCCAGCAGCTTAGCGAATCAGGGCGGGCAGTACTTC,CASSLANQGGQYF
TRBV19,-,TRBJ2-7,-,TGTGCCAGTAGTATTTCTCGCCCCGGGACAATAGGCTCCTACGAGCAGTACTTC,CASSISRPGTIGSYEQYF
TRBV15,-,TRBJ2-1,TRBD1,TGTGCCACCAGCGTTCGACAGGGCCTTACATATGAGCAGTTCTTC,CATSVRQGLTYEQFF
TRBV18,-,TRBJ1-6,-,TGTGCCAGCTCACCAAATCAGGGCGCGGATTCACCCCTCCACTTT,CASSPNQGADSPLHF
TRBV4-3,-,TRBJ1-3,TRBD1,TGCGCCAGCAGCCAAGGTTGGACAGGGGGATACGGAAACACCATATATTTT,CASSQGWTGGYGNTIYF
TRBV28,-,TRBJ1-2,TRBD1,TGTGCCAGCAGTCTCAGGACAGGGCGCTACACCTTC,CASSLRTGRYTF
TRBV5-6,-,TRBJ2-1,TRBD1,TGTGCCAGCAGCACCGGGGCAGGGGGCCCGTTCTTC,CASSTGAGGPFF
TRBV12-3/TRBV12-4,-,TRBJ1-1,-,TGTGCCAGCAGTTTTTCCACAGGCCGCGCTTTCTTT,CASSFSTGRAFF
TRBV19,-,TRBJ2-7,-,TGTGCCAGTAGTATCTCCGGGACGCCGGAGGGCTACGAGCAGTACTTC,CASSISGTPEGYEQYF